The T cell receptor beta chain under discussion was sequenced for a study of blood T cell repertoires in COVID-19. Turning to the study itself: The origin of the acute and convalescent COVID-19 samples was the United States, Italy and Spain.

Only in-frame clones appear in the TCRdb table, and some are missing; sequencing was by immunoSEQ multiplex PCR. The sample yields around 250,000 clones, more than 75% seen once. Participant-given clinical history determined each cohort assignment. CDR1 is LGHNA, CDR2 YSLEER, per germline. This CDR3 contains 13 residues. V was clipped by 1 base and J by 6 bases, with 9 bases between them. The sample taken for sequencing was PBMCs or T cells enriched from blood (not recorded which). This TCR was recovered from a woman aged 45 to 65 who had been exposed to COVID-19. The chain is built from TRBV4-3 and TRBJ1-1; no clear D. The CDR3 here is CASSQGNGAEAFF. DNA of the CDR3: TGCGCCAGCAGCCAAGGCAACGGAGCTGAAGCTTTCTTT.